The clone carrying this T cell receptor (beta chain) was recorded many times. TCRdb called the 5' RACE reads again in MiXCR, with one record for every CDR3 protein. The data show more than 50,000 distinct CDR3 sequences, about 4% seen once. The study built unsorted libraries from 2 million PBMCs kept at -80 C. The sample belongs to a study of neurological immune-mediated disorders. The CDR3 covers 14 residues. V was trimmed by 3 bases and J by 2 bases, leaving 11 bases between them. Germline V gene sequence: CDR1 MGHRA, CDR2 YSYEKL. The TCR sequence derives from a young man with multiple sclerosis. The chain couples TRBV4-1 to TRBJ2-7; a weak D match, TRBD1 (6 bases). Source material: PBMCs. For the CDR3, the DNA is TGCGCCAGCAGCCAGAGACAGGCGGCCTACGAGCAGTACTTC. Its protein product is CASSQRQAAYEQYF.